This T cell receptor beta chain is from a study of blood T cells in healthy people across ages. A second PCR, run for 7 to 11 cycles, used a sample-barcoded 5' primer plus a J-beta primer mix. TCRdb processed the 5' RACE reads anew with MiXCR; each CDR3 protein has one entry. Of about 670,000 distinct CDR3 sequences in the sample, approximately 52% were seen once. Germline V gene data show CDR1 as DFQATT and CDR2 as SNEGSKA (reference sequence). The V and J ends lost 0 bases and 4 bases respectively, with 12 bases between them. The CDR3 length is 14 residues. V and J are TRBV20-1 and TRBJ1-2, with D unclear. This clonotype was sampled from a woman of 80 years or more in good health. Sequencing was performed on blood. CDR3 residues: CSARDPDPAYGYTF. The CDR3 coding sequence is TGCAGTGCTAGAGATCCTGACCCAGCCTATGGCTACACCTTC.